Described below is a single TCR beta chain sequence and its context. This clonotype appeared many times. Its antigen is still unknown. There are no base qualities to consult, and no much larger clone falls within one base. The library relied on RACE. Sequencing relied on a NextSeq 500. During library preparation, unique molecular identifiers were attached to individual cDNA molecules so that TCRs could be counted in a quantitative, reproducible way. For every blood RNA sample, sequencing covered both the TCR alpha and TCR beta chains. The authors' analysis ran thus. A median of roughly 98,000 TCRs per sample was observed, with a range of about 20,000 to 690,600. V, J and CDR3 annotation of the TCR reads was carried out using the Decombinator software suite. For PS versus PT1 abundance plots, all samples were subsampled to the same number of TCRs (28,000). Expanded TCRs were defined as absent before sensitization and observed at least eight times at the 2-week time point. TCRdb ran its own pipeline on the public reads, namely fastp trimming at Q25 and MiXCR clone calling, and kept in-frame beta chains. One record per CDR3 amino acid sequence lists the most common genes and DNA. These V and J calls rely on TCRdb rather than the paper's analysis. For this sample the table gives 350,000 to 450,000 distinct CDR3 sequences, of which 4.5% to 5.5% were detected only once. The ten biggest clones cover just over 2.5% of the sample.

The data were taken from a study of human T cells and chemical hapten exposure (TCRdb year 2021). Regarding the research as a whole: For sensitization, 2% DPC in acetone was applied to a roughly 2 cm by roughly 2 cm area of upper inner arm skin. The study tracked peripheral blood TCR repertoire changes in vivo during primary and secondary sensitization to the hapten diphenylcyclopropenone (DPC) in alopecia patients. For TCR sequencing, blood came from approximately 29 alopecia patients at anywhere from one to four time points (pre-sensitization, 2, 6 and 24 weeks). Throughout the study period of roughly 24 weeks, patients also received therapeutic DPC doses to the scalp every week. Alopecia areata with under or over 50% scalp involvement, alopecia totalis and alopecia universalis were represented in the patient cohort, which was mostly female. Blood was sampled from patients pre-sensitization (week 0) and at 2, 6 and about 24 weeks after DPC sensitization. Libraries were pooled for sequencing, and variation in per-sample TCR yields was attributed mainly to small differences in library volumes within the pool. Patch testing on the upper back used Finn chambers containing 0.01% DPC, with scoring done after 6 days according to International Contact Dermatitis Research Group standards.

Study-wide conclusions, independent of this receptor: DPC sensitization did not change how many TCRs were above 1 in 1000 frequency, and no evidence was found of alterations in global repertoire structure. The number of PT1 expanded TCRs positively correlated with patch test score, significant at thresholds 8, 16 and 32 but not 4. Because every patient had alopecia, a presumed autoimmune disease, the patients' immune response might differ from that of healthy individuals. Compared with pre-sensitization or healthy control sets, expanded TCRs formed significantly more large CDR3 similarity clusters, which is consistent with antigen-driven responses. Repeated subsampling changed both the strength of the expansion versus patch-test correlation and the threshold at which the correlation became significant.

The sample's time point label is to be understood as: pre-sensitization, week 0. This sample's treatment or condition label indicates: therapeutic diphenylcyclopropenone sensitization with weekly scalp DPC. At each patch-test visit, blood was drawn before the patch test was applied. Patients were eligible if aged 18 to 70, diagnosed with alopecia and judged suitable for DPC therapy, and pregnant patients were excluded. Total RNA was isolated from unfractionated whole blood collected in Tempus Blood RNA tubes. From the cysteine up to the phenylalanine, the CDR3 has a length of 14 residues. Only the CDR3 portion is preserved as DNA: 42 bases, with reading frame beginning at the first base. V is reduced by 6 bases and J by 0 bases, leaving a spacing of 11 bases between them.

The input for sequencing was whole blood, taken in connection with sensitization to the hapten diphenylcyclopropenone (DPC). In this chain, TRBV12-3 or TRBV12-4 is recombined with TRBJ1-1, and possibly TRBD1, on 6 matching bases. The receptor comes from a woman aged 45-60 years with alopecia areata. Some clones in this sample may be carry-over from other donors' samples. The nucleotide sequence is TGTGCCAGCAGGATTGACAGGATGAACACTGAAGCTTTCTTT. This gives the protein CASRIDRMNTEAFF.